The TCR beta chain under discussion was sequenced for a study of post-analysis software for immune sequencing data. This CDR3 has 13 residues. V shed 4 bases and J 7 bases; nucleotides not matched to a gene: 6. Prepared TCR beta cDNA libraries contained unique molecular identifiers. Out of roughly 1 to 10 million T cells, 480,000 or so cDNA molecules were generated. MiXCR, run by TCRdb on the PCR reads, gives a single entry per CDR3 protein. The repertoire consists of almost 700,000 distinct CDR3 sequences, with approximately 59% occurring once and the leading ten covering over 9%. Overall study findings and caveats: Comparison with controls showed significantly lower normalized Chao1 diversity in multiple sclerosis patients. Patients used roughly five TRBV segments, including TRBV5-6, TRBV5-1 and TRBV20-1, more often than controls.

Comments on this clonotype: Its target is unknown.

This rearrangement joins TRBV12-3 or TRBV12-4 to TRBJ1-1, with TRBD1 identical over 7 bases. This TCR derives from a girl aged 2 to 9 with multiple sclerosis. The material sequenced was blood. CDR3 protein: CASSSWDSLEAFF. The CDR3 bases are TGTGCCAGCAGTTCCTGGGACAGCCTTGAAGCTTTCTTT.